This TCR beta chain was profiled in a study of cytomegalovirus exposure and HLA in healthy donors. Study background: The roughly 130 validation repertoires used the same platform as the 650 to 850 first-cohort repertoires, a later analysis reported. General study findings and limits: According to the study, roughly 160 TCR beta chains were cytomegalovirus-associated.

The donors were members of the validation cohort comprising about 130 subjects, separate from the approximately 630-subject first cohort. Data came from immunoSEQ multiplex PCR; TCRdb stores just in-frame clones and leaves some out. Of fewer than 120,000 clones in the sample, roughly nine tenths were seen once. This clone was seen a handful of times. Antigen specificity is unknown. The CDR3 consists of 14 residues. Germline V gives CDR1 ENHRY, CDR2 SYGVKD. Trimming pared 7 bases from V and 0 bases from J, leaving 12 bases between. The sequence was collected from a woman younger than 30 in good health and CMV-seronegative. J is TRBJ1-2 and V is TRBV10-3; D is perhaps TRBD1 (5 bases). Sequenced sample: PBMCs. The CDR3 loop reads CAIKAGNSNYGYTF. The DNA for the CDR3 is TGTGCCATCAAAGCAGGGAATTCTAACTATGGCTACACCTTC.